The 18 T cell receptor beta chains in this list originate from one sample, sequenced in a study of T cell repertoires in cytomegalovirus infection. MiXCR, applied by TCRdb to the reads, yields one record per CDR3 protein. The sample records a few hundred thousand distinct CDR3 sequences, 42% being singletons. Antigens of these TCRs are unknown. The material was cultured PBMCs, obtained from culture after CMV antigen stimulation. These receptors were obtained from a human donor in good health (CMV status not recorded). Some clones in this sample may be carry-over from other donors' samples.

The chain combines TRBV27 with TRBJ1-6, with D possibly TRBD1 on 5 matching bases. Germline CDR1 is MNHEY and CDR2 is SMNVEV (reference sequence). The CDR3 consists of 19 residues. V dropped 3 bases and J dropped 3 bases, with 21 bases sitting between them. CDR3 sequence: CASSFSAGRPGGYNSPLHF. CDR3 in DNA: TGTGCCAGCAGTTTTTCTGCAGGGAGGCCCGGCGGCTATAATTCACCCCTCCACTTT.

Here the CDR3 reads CASSQGGQGSRGVHQPQHF. CDR3 coding DNA: TGCGCCAGCAGCCAAGGTGGACAAGGCTCAAGGGGGGTTCATCAGCCCCAGCATTTT. The chain recombines TRBV4-1 with TRBJ1-5; weak D call: TRBD1 (6 bases). CDR3 length: 19 residues. Trimming removed 1 base at V and 5 bases at J, with 24 bases between. Germline V gene lookup returns CDR1 MGHRA and CDR2 YSYEKL.

Only a few counts were recorded for this clonotype. CDR3 sequence reads: CAWTLSTAMNTEAFF. The CDR3 region has the DNA TGTGCCTGGACCCTCTCGACAGCCATGAACACTGAAGCTTTCTTT. The V call is TRBV30, the J call TRBJ1-1; possible D gene TRBD1, 5 bases. This CDR3 is 15 amino acids long. Germline values: CDR1 GTSNPN, CDR2 SVGIG (reference sequence). The V and J ends lost 4 bases and 0 bases respectively, with 15 bases between them.

This chain joins TRBV28 and TRBJ2-3; D may be TRBD2 (7 bases). The CDR3 totals 15 residues. Germline V gene lookup returns CDR1 MDHEN and CDR2 SYDVKM. The V end lost 5 bases, the J end lost 4 bases, and 16 bases lay between the germline ends. The CDR3 loop is CASSTGGPGSDTQYF. The CDR3 DNA reads as TGTGCCAGCAGTACCGGGGGGCCCGGGTCAGATACGCAGTATTTT.

The V and J genes are TRBV6-5 and TRBJ2-5; 7 nucleotides agree with TRBD1. The CDR3 sequence is 14 residues long. V trimming: 5 bases; J trimming: 4 bases; junction bases outside the gene matches: 7. Germline V gene lookup returns CDR1 MNHEY and CDR2 SVGAGI. DNA of the CDR3: TGTGCCAGCAGTACCGACAGGGTCGGAGAGACCCAGTACTTC. As protein: CASSTDRVGETQYF.

This clonotype was picked up a small number of times. This chain links TRBV19 with TRBJ2-2; 11 nucleotides align to TRBD2. Trimming at V came to 5 bases and at J to 0 bases, leaving 2 bases not matched to a gene. The CDR3 extends over 16 amino acids. The germline gives CDR1 LNHDA, CDR2 SQIVND (reference sequence). DNA for the CDR3: TGTGCCAGTAGTGGGGGACTAGCGGCGAACACCGGGGAGCTGTTTTTT. This gives the protein CASSGGLAANTGELFF.

This clonotype has just one count. V is TRBV12-3 or TRBV12-4 and J is TRBJ2-1; 11 bases agree with TRBD2. The V segment lost 2 bases and the J segment 2 bases; nucleotides outside the gene matches: 17. The CDR3 is 21 residues long. CDR3 DNA: TGTGCCAGCAGTTTAAGGACCTCGGGTAGCGGGAGGGGGGGTACCTACAATGAGCAGTTCTTC. This sequence encodes CASSLRTSGSGRGGTYNEQFF.

The chain couples TRBV20-1 to TRBJ2-5; a weak D match, TRBD2 (7 bases). With 7 bases removed from V and 3 bases from J, the gap between germline ends came to 9 bases. The CDR3 sequence is 11 residues long. Germline assignment: CDR1 DFQATT and CDR2 SNEGSKA (reference sequence). As DNA, the CDR3 is TGCAGTGGAGGGGGGGAAGAGACCCAGTACTTC. Its protein product is CSGGGEETQYF.

This chain connects TRBV20-1 to TRBJ1-1; D unclear. Germline V gene sequence: CDR1 DFQATT, CDR2 SNEGSKA (reference sequence). This CDR3 is 11 amino acids long. V shed 3 bases and J shed 4 bases, with 6 bases lying between them. Written as DNA, the CDR3 is TGCAGTGCTAGGAAGGGCACTGAAGCTTTCTTT. This encodes CSARKGTEAFF.

J is TRBJ2-7 and V is TRBV6-1; the D is unclear. Trimming stripped 7 bases from V and 0 bases from J, with 13 bases between. Germline-derived CDR1 and CDR2 are MNHNS and SASEGT. The CDR3 length is 14 residues. The CDR3 sequence is CASIPDGCSYEQYF. For the CDR3, the DNA is TGTGCCAGCATTCCGGACGGCTGCTCCTACGAGCAGTACTTC.

This rearrangement joins TRBV10-3 to TRBJ2-2; 11 bases agree with TRBD1. V shed 10 bases and J 5 bases; nucleotides not matched to a gene: 6. CDR3 size: 14 residues. CDR1 ENHRY and CDR2 SYGVKD come from the germline V gene. The CDR3: CATQGQGATGELFF. CDR3 in DNA: TGTGCCACCCAAGGACAGGGGGCAACCGGGGAGCTGTTTTTT.

This clonotype was observed a few times. The chain carries TRBV6-1 and TRBJ1-1, with D possibly being TRBD1 (5 bases). CDR1 and CDR2 from the germline V gene are MNHNS and SASEGT. Trimming pared 0 bases from V and 7 bases from J, leaving 9 bases between. This CDR3 is 13 amino acids long. CDR3 region: CASSEAGRDEAFF. CDR3 coding DNA: TGTGCCAGCAGTGAAGCAGGCAGGGATGAAGCTTTCTTT.

V gene TRBV7-7 combines with J gene TRBJ2-6, with 9 bases matching TRBD2. This CDR3 spans 19 amino acids. V shed 5 bases and J 2 bases; nucleotides not matched to a gene: 13. CDR1 is SSHAT, CDR2 FNYEAQ, per germline (reference sequence). CDR3 amino acids: CASSVKELAGSPGANVLTF. The CDR3 DNA follows: TGTGCCAGCAGCGTAAAGGAGCTAGCGGGATCCCCTGGGGCCAACGTCCTGACTTTC. The full variable domain, in which reference TRBV7-7 and TRBJ2-6 provide the parts outside the CDR3, is GAGVSQSPRYKVTKRGQDVTLRCDPISSHATLYWYQQALGQGPEFLTYFNYEAQPDKSGLPSDRFSAERPEGSISTLTIQRTEQRDSAMYRCASSVKELAGSPGANVLTFGAGSRLTVL.

This chain connects TRBV7-8 to TRBJ2-1; a weak D match, TRBD2 (7 bases). This CDR3 is 17 amino acids long. Germline CDR1 is SGHVS and CDR2 is FQNEAQ. Trimming left V 7 bases short and J 4 bases short, with 23 bases between. This CDR3 is CASTSEGGAGPYNEQFF. CDR3 coding DNA: TGTGCCAGCACCTCCGAAGGGGGGGCGGGACCTTACAATGAGCAGTTCTTC.

This clonotype was detected a few times. The chain couples TRBV4-1 to TRBJ2-7; TRBD2 matches at 10 bases. The ends lost 4 bases at V and 5 bases at J; junction bases unmatched: 8. The CDR3 loop spans 15 amino acids. Per the germline V gene, CDR1 is MGHRA and CDR2 is YSYEKL. CDR3 loop: CASSRIAGGAHEQYF. The CDR3, as DNA: TGCGCCAGCAGCCGAATAGCGGGAGGTGCCCACGAGCAGTACTTC.

The chain is built from TRBV11-2 and TRBJ2-2; D call uncertain. The CDR3 sequence is 16 residues long. Between the trimmed V and J ends, which lost 1 base and 6 bases, there was a span of 15 bases. Per the germline V gene, CDR1 is SGHAT and CDR2 is FQNNGV. The CDR3 spells CASSLGRTRMSGELFF. DNA for the CDR3: TGTGCCAGCAGCTTAGGAAGGACCCGCATGTCCGGGGAGCTGTTTTTT.

A word on this clonotype: One junction end does not reproduce the germline sequence, and a read error may be involved. This rearrangement joins TRBV3-1 to TRBJ1-2, with 10 positions matching TRBD1. Germline CDR1 and CDR2: LGHDT and YNNKEL (reference sequence). The CDR3 runs 13 residues. As DNA, the CDR3 is TGTGCCAGCAGCCGCGGGACAGGGGTTGATATCGCCTTC. It is translated as CASSRGTGVDIAF. Based on the CDR3 plus reference TRBV3-1 and TRBJ1-2, the full variable domain is DTAVSQTPKYLVTQMGNDKSIKCEQNLGHDTMYWYKQDSKKFLKIMFSYNNKELIINETVPNRFSPKSPDKAHLNLHINSLELGDSAVYFCASSRGTGVDIAFGSGTRLTVV.

The chain combines TRBV4-1 with TRBJ1-2; possibly TRBD1 for D (5 bases). V gave up 0 bases and J gave up 5 bases, with 16 bases separating them. Per germline, CDR1 MGHRA and CDR2 YSYEKL. The CDR3 covers 16 residues. This CDR3 is CASSQDLVRVGYGYTF. The CDR3 DNA reads as TGCGCCAGCAGCCAAGATTTGGTCAGGGTGGGGTATGGCTACACCTTC.